A selection of T cell receptor beta chains follows, all from one sample in a study of ipilimumab plus nivolumab after autologous stem cell transplantation. Clones were sequenced by immunoSEQ multiplex PCR, and TCRdb holds only the in-frame ones, with some missing. Of 9,000 to 9,500 clones in the sample, roughly 73% were seen once. Sequenced here: PBMCs, sampled in a trial of ipilimumab plus nivolumab as post-transplant consolidation. These receptors came from a female donor with multiple myeloma. Each CDR3 is given with its conserved first and last residue. The D gene is left open where the match is weak. Clone size is stated in some rows and not others, as once, few, many or a class when expanded.

d_call	cdr3_length	v_call	clone_size	j_call	cdr3_nt	cdr3_aa
-	13	TRBV10-3	once	TRBJ1-1	TGTGCCATCAGTGAGTCGACTGATAATGAAGCTTTCTTT	CAISESTDNEAFF
-	16	TRBV10-3	-	TRBJ2-1	TGTGCCATCAGTGAGCTTAGCGGTAGCTCCTACAATGAGCAGTTCTTC	CAISELSGSSYNEQFF
TRBD2	15	TRBV10-1	-	TRBJ2-5	TGCGCCAGCAGTGAGGGAGGGACTAGAGACGAGACCCAGTACTTC	CASSEGGTRDETQYF
-	16	TRBV11-3	-	TRBJ1-5	TGTGCCAGCAGCCAATCGGGGAGGGCTAGCAATCAGCCCCAGCATTTT	CASSQSGRASNQPQHF
TRBD1	15	TRBV6-6	-	TRBJ1-2	TGTGCCAGCAGGGATACAGGGGGCTACGACAATGGCTACACCTTC	CASRDTGGYDNGYTF
-	14	TRBV5-6	medium-sized	TRBJ2-5	TGTGCCAGCAGCTTGTCGGCGGGCCGAAAGACCCAGTACTTC	CASSLSAGRKTQYF
TRBD1	14	TRBV6-5	-	TRBJ2-7	TGTGCCAGCAGTTGGGGACAGGAGAGTTACGAGCAGTACTTC	CASSWGQESYEQYF
-	13	TRBV18	-	TRBJ2-7	TGTGCCAGCTCACGTCGGACAGATGACGAGCAGTACTTC	CASSRRTDDEQYF
-	17	TRBV6-1	-	TRBJ1-2	TGTGCCAGCAGTGAATATGGGAGCACTCAGACTAACTATGGCTACACCTTC	CASSEYGSTQTNYGYTF
TRBD1	16	TRBV27	-	TRBJ1-3	TGTGCCAGCAGAATGACAGGGCTGAGTTCTGGAAACACCATATATTTT	CASRMTGLSSGNTIYF
-	15	TRBV21-1	once	TRBJ2-3	TGTGCCAGCAGCAAAGTAGGGGCCCACACAGATACGCAGTATTTT	CASSKVGAHTDTQYF
TRBD1	16	TRBV4-1	-	TRBJ2-3	TGCGCCAGCAGCCAAGTCGGGACAGGGGTTACAGATACGCAGTATTTT	CASSQVGTGVTDTQYF
-	14	TRBV21-1	-	TRBJ1-4	TGTGCCAGCAGCAGTTACGGCAAAAATGAAAAACTGTTTTTT	CASSSYGKNEKLFF